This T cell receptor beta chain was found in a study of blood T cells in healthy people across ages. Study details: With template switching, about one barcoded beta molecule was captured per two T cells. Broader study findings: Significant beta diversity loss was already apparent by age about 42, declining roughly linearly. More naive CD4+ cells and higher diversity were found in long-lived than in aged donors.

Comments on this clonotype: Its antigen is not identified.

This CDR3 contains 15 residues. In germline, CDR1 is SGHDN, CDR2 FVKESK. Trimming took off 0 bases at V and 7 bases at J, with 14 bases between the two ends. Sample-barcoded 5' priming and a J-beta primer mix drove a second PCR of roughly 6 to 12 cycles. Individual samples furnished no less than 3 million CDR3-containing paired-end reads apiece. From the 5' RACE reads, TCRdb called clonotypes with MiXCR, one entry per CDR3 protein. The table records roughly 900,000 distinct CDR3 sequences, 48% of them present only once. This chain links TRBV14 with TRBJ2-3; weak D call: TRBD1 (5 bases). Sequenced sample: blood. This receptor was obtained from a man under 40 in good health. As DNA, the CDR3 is TGTGCCAGCAGCCAAGATTGGGCAGGGCGGAATACGCAGTATTTT. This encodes CASSQDWAGRNTQYF.